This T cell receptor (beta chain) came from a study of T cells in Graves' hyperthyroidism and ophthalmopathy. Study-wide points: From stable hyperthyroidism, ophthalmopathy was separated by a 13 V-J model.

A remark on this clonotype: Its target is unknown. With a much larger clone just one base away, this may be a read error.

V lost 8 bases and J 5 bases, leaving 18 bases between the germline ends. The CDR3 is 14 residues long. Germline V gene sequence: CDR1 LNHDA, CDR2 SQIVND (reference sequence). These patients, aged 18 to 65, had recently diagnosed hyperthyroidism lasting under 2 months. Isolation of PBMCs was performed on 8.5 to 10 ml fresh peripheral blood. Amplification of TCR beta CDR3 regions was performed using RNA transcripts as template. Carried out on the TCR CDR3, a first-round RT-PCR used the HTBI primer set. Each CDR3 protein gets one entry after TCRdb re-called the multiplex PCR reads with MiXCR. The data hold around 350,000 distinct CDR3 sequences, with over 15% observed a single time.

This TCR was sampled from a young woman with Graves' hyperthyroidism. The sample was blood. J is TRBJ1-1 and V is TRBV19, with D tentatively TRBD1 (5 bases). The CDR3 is CASSEGPRVTEAFF. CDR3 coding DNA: TGTGCCAGTTCCGAGGGGCCCAGGGTAACTGAAGCTTTCTTT.